The entry that follows covers one T cell receptor beta chain sequence. As yet, its antigen is unknown. This sample was included in a study of T cell responses to AZD1222 COVID-19 vaccine. Study outcomes and limitations: When two AZD1222 doses had been given, Spike-specific TCR breadth and depth rose.

The assay was immunoSEQ multiplex PCR, and TCRdb's table has in-frame clones only and misses some. The sample holds about 170,000 clones, just over 90% seen once. The CDR3 consists of 16 residues. V was trimmed by 5 bases and J by 0 bases, leaving 15 bases between them. Germline V gene data show CDR1 as SEHNR and CDR2 as FQNEAQ (reference sequence). The rearrangement uses TRBV7-9 and TRBJ2-3; D could derive from TRBD1 or TRBD2 (5 bases each). This sequence was found in an adult in good health. This specimen was peripheral blood, taken on day 0 of AZD1222 vaccination. The CDR3, as DNA: TGTGCCAGCAGCCCAGAGGGACGCCTGAGCACAGATACGCAGTATTTT. Translation gives CASSPEGRLSTDTQYF.